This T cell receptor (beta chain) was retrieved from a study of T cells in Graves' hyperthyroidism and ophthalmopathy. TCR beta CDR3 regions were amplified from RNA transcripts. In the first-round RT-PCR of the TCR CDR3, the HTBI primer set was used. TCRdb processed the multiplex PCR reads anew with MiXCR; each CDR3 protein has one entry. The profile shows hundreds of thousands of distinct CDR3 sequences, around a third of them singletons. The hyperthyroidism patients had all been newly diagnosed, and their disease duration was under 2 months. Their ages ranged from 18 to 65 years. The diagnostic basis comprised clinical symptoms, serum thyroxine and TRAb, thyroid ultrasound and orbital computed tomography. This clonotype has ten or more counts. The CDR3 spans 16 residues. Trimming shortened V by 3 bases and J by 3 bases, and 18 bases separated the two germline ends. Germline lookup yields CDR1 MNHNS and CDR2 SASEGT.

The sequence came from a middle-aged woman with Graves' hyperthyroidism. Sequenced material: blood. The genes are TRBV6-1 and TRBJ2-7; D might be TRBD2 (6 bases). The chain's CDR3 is CASSDEGQRANYEQYF. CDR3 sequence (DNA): TGTGCCAGCAGTGATGAGGGCCAGCGGGCCAACTACGAGCAGTACTTC.